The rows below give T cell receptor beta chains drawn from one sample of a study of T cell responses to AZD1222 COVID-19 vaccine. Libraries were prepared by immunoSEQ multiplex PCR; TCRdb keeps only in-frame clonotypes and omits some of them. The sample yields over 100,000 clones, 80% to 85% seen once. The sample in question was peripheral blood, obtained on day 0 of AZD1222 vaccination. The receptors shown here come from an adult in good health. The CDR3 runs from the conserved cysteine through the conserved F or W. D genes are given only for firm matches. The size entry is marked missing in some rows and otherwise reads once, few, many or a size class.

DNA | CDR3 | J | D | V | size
TGTGCCAGCAGCCCGGGACTACACTCCTACGAGCAGTACTTC | CASSPGLHSYEQYF | TRBJ2-7 | TRBD2 | TRBV7-3 | NA
TGTGCCAGCAGTTCTAGCGGGAGGGCCCCAGATACGCAGTATTTT | CASSSSGRAPDTQYF | TRBJ2-3 | TRBD2 | TRBV27 | NA
TGTGCCAGCAGCGCCCTTAACTATGGCTACACCTTC | CASSALNYGYTF | TRBJ1-2 | NA | TRBV6-5 | NA
TGTGCCAGCGGCCGACGGGAAGCTAATGAAAAACTGTTTTTT | CASGRREANEKLFF | TRBJ1-4 | NA | TRBV9 | NA
TGCGCCAGCAGCCAAGTAGGGGTCTATGGCTACACCTTC | CASSQVGVYGYTF | TRBJ1-2 | NA | TRBV4-1 | few
TGTGCCAGCAGCCTCCGACAGGGCAATTCACCCCTCCACTTT | CASSLRQGNSPLHF | TRBJ1-6 | TRBD1 | TRBV2 | NA
TGCGCCAGCAGCTTGGGGGTAGCCACAGATACGCAGTATTTT | CASSLGVATDTQYF | TRBJ2-3 | NA | TRBV5-1 | NA
TGTGCCAGCAGTTACTCCGAGGGTACCTACGAGCAGTACTTC | CASSYSEGTYEQYF | TRBJ2-7 | NA | TRBV6-5 | NA
TGCGCCAGCAGCCAAGTCCTAGCGGGAGTGGGGGATGAGCAGTTCTTC | CASSQVLAGVGDEQFF | TRBJ2-1 | TRBD2 | TRBV4-3 | once
TGTGCCATCAAATCCGATGTGAGCGGGAGTGGAAATGAGCAGTTCTTC | CAIKSDVSGSGNEQFF | TRBJ2-1 | TRBD2 | TRBV10-3 | NA
TGTGCCAGCAGCCCTGGGGGGAACACTGAAGCTTTCTTT | CASSPGGNTEAFF | TRBJ1-1 | NA | TRBV28 | NA
TGCAGCGTTGTCATCCCTAGCCGTCACAATGAGCAGTTCTTC | CSVVIPSRHNEQFF | TRBJ2-1 | NA | TRBV29-1 | NA
TGTGCCAGTAGGATAGCGGGAGGGGGCACAGATACGCAGTATTTT | CASRIAGGGTDTQYF | TRBJ2-3 | TRBD2 | TRBV6-4 | NA
TGTGCCAGCAGTTACTCAGACAACATTCAGTACTTC | CASSYSDNIQYF | TRBJ2-4 | NA | TRBV6-5 | NA
TGTGCCAGCAGCTTAGGTACAGGGAACTATGGCTACACCTTC | CASSLGTGNYGYTF | TRBJ1-2 | NA | TRBV7-9 | NA
TGTGCCAGCAGCTTGACCCAGAACTATGGCTACACCTTC | CASSLTQNYGYTF | TRBJ1-2 | NA | TRBV5-5 | NA
TGCAGCGTCGCAATCTCTGGAAACACCATATATTTT | CSVAISGNTIYF | TRBJ1-3 | NA | TRBV29-1 | NA
TGCGCCAGCAGCCAGGGGACATTACGAGATGAAAAACTGTTTTTT | CASSQGTLRDEKLFF | TRBJ1-4 | NA | TRBV5-1 | NA
TGTGCCAGCAGTTTAGGAGGGGTGCAGCCCCAGCATTTT | CASSLGGVQPQHF | TRBJ1-5 | NA | TRBV27 | NA
TGTGCCAGTACCAGGGATCCTGATTTCTATGGCTACACCTTC | CASTRDPDFYGYTF | TRBJ1-2 | NA | TRBV19 | NA
TGCGCCAGCAGCCCGGGTGTGACGCCAGTGGAGACCCAGTACTTC | CASSPGVTPVETQYF | TRBJ2-5 | NA | TRBV5-1 | few
TGTGCCAGCAGTTTGGGTACCCGGAATGGCTACACCTTC | CASSLGTRNGYTF | TRBJ1-2 | NA | TRBV28 | NA
TGTGCCAGCAGCTACGGCGGGGGGCGGGCTAACTATGGCTACACCTTC | CASSYGGGRANYGYTF | TRBJ1-2 | NA | TRBV7-9 | NA